This passage covers 27 T cell receptor beta chains from one sample sequenced in a study of T cell changes during pregnancy in multiple sclerosis. The protocol was immunoSEQ multiplex PCR, while the TCRdb copy is restricted to in-frame clones and leaves out a portion. This sample has under 75,000 clones, with around 90% found just once. Here the sequenced sample was CD4+ T cells from peripheral blood mononuclear cells, taken after pregnancy. The receptors here all came from a female donor in good health, enrolled as a control in a pregnancy study.

This clone was recorded once. The gene calls are TRBV7-2 and TRBJ2-2; tentative D call: TRBD1 (6 bases). From germline, CDR1 is SGHTA and CDR2 FQGNSA. The CDR3 length is 15 residues. Trimming cost V 1 base and J 1 base, with 7 bases left between them. The CDR3 loop reads CASSLGQVNTGELFF. CDR3 DNA sequence: TGTGCCAGCAGCTTAGGACAGGTGAACACCGGGGAGCTGTTTTTT.

The chain has TRBV2 and TRBJ2-1; 10 nucleotides line up with TRBD2. The CDR3 has 17 amino acids. CDR1 and CDR2 (germline): SNHLY, FYNNEI. The ends lost 1 base at V and 3 bases at J; junction bases unmatched: 6. The CDR3 loop is CASSEGPAGGLYNEQFF. The CDR3 nucleotides read TGTGCCAGCAGTGAAGGGCCAGCGGGGGGGCTCTACAATGAGCAGTTCTTC. The full variable domain, with the rest looked up from reference TRBV2 and TRBJ2-1, is EPEVTQTPSHQVTQMGQEVILRCVPISNHLYFYWYRQILGQKVEFLVSFYNNEISEKSEIFDDQFSVERPDGSNFTLKIRSTKLEDSAMYFCASSEGPAGGLYNEQFFGPGTRLTVL.

In DNA, the CDR3 is TGTGCCAGCAGCTCGGACAGGGGGTCTTACAATGAGCAGTTCTTC. Its translation is CASSSDRGSYNEQFF. The chain has TRBV28 and TRBJ2-1, with 10 bases aligning to TRBD1. After removal of 6 bases from V and 4 bases from J, the junction contained 6 bases not matched to a gene. CDR1 MDHEN and CDR2 SYDVKM come from the germline V gene. The CDR3 has 15 amino acids.

The V call is TRBV5-4, the J call TRBJ1-1; 8 bases align to TRBD1. The V gene end was trimmed by 6 bases and the J gene end by 6 bases; junction bases not matched to a gene: 7. The CDR3 contains 13 residues. Germline assignment: CDR1 SGHNT and CDR2 YYREEE (reference sequence). The CDR3 sequence: CASTRQGRSEAFF. CDR3 bases: TGTGCCAGCACCCGACAGGGGAGATCTGAAGCTTTCTTT.

This chain links TRBV19 with TRBJ2-7, with 10 bases identical to TRBD1. The CDR3 contains 15 residues. Germline CDR1 is LNHDA and CDR2 is SQIVND (reference sequence). The ends lost 3 bases at V and 0 bases at J; junction bases unmatched: 2. The CDR3 spells CASSIDRGLSYEQYF. In DNA, the CDR3 is TGTGCCAGTAGTATTGACAGGGGGCTCTCCTACGAGCAGTACTTC.

The V call is TRBV6-1, the J call TRBJ1-5; 8 bases agree with TRBD1. The CDR3 spans 15 residues. Unmatched junction bases numbered 9, after V lost 6 bases and J lost 5 bases. The germline CDR1 and CDR2 sequences are MNHNS and SASEGT. The CDR3 region has the DNA TGTGCCAGCAGGGGGGGCGGACAGGGCTATCAGCCCCAGCATTTT. It specifies CASRGGGQGYQPQHF.

The V call is TRBV9, the J call TRBJ2-5; D perhaps matches TRBD2 (6 bases). This CDR3 spans 15 amino acids. V was pared by 4 bases and J by 5 bases, with 18 bases between. Per germline, CDR1 SGDLS and CDR2 YYNGEE. DNA of the CDR3: TGTGCCAGCAGCTACCAGGGAGGTTTTCTGGAGACCCAGTACTTC. It is translated as CASSYQGGFLETQYF.

V usage is TRBV9 and J usage is TRBJ2-5; D remains ambiguous. CDR1 and CDR2 (germline): SGDLS, YYNGEE. Between the trimmed V and J ends, which lost 0 bases and 2 bases, there was a span of 5 bases. This CDR3 is built from 13 residues. As DNA, the CDR3 is TGTGCCAGCAGCGTAGACAGACAAGAGACCCAGTACTTC. This sequence encodes CASSVDRQETQYF.

This clone was detected once. The V call is TRBV7-8, the J call TRBJ1-5, with 9 bases lining up with TRBD1. With V trimmed by 1 base and J by 3 bases, 10 bases remained unmatched. The CDR3 is 18 amino acids. Per the germline V gene, CDR1 is SGHVS and CDR2 is FQNEAQ. The chain's CDR3 is CASSLESRTGANNQPQHF. The CDR3 DNA follows: TGTGCCAGCAGCTTAGAATCGAGGACAGGGGCGAACAATCAGCCCCAGCATTTT.

This rearrangement joins TRBV19 to TRBJ2-7, with D hard to call. Trimming left V 7 bases short and J 1 base short, with 11 bases between. The CDR3 runs to 13 residues. CDR1 LNHDA and CDR2 SQIVND come from the germline V gene (reference sequence). The CDR3 loop is CASTGTASYEQYF. CDR3 DNA sequence: TGTGCCAGTACCGGAACAGCTTCCTACGAGCAGTACTTC.

The chain links TRBV7-3 to TRBJ2-3; a possible D gene is TRBD1 (5 bases). CDR1 is SGHTA and CDR2 is FQGTGA in the germline V gene. There are 13 residues in the CDR3. V was pared by 4 bases and J by 3 bases, with 8 bases between. The CDR3: CASSSGKTDTQYF. As DNA, the CDR3 is TGTGCCAGCAGCTCAGGGAAGACAGATACGCAGTATTTT.

This rearrangement joins TRBV5-6 to TRBJ1-1, with 7 bases fitting TRBD1. CDR1 SGHDT and CDR2 YYEEEE come from the germline V gene. The CDR3 is 13 amino acids. V shed 4 bases and J 5 bases; nucleotides not matched to a gene: 5. For the CDR3, the DNA is TGTGCCAGCAGCATACAGGGGACAACTGAAGCTTTCTTT. Encoded protein: CASSIQGTTEAFF.

The rearrangement links TRBV2 to TRBJ1-2; D not certain. CDR3 length equals 14 residues. Per germline, CDR1 SNHLY and CDR2 FYNNEI. V shed 4 bases and J shed 8 bases, with 17 bases lying between them. The CDR3 DNA sequence: TGTGCCAGCAGTGGTGAGTTCCCCGAGGAAGGCTACACCTTC. This translates into CASSGEFPEEGYTF.

The chain joins TRBV6-5 to TRBJ2-2; a possible D gene is TRBD1 (5 bases). The CDR3 has 14 amino acids. Per germline, CDR1 MNHEY and CDR2 SVGAGI. The V end was cut by 5 bases, the J end by 1 base, with 8 bases between. The CDR3 protein is CASSRQGNTGELFF. The CDR3 DNA reads TGTGCCAGCAGTCGCCAGGGGAACACCGGGGAGCTGTTTTTT.

The genes are TRBV4-1 and TRBJ1-3; 7 bases agree with TRBD1. The CDR3 spans 16 residues. The germline gives CDR1 MGHRA, CDR2 YSYEKL. V gave up 1 base and J gave up 2 bases; unmatched junction bases: 5. The CDR3 sequence: CASSQVRGQTGNTIYF. For the CDR3, the DNA is TGCGCCAGCAGCCAAGTGAGGGGACAGACTGGAAACACCATATATTTT.

This clone has just one count. The chain has TRBV6-6 and TRBJ2-7; TRBD1 matches 7 bases. Unmatched junction bases numbered 11, after V lost 7 bases and J lost 5 bases. The CDR3 has 14 amino acids. Germline CDR1 is MNHNY and CDR2 is SVGAGI (reference sequence). Here the CDR3 reads CASTLQGQVDEQYF. The DNA of the CDR3 is TGTGCCAGCACCCTACAAGGACAGGTTGACGAGCAGTACTTC.

The V gene is TRBV15, the J gene TRBJ2-1; 8 bases are shared with TRBD2. The CDR3 sequence is 15 residues long. J gave up 2 bases and V 5 bases, and 5 bases lay outside the gene matches. Per the germline V gene, CDR1 is LNHNV and CDR2 is YYDKDF (reference sequence). Here the CDR3 reads CATSSRGATYNEQFF. In nucleotides, the CDR3 is TGTGCCACCAGCTCGCGGGGGGCCACCTACAATGAGCAGTTCTTC.

The V and J genes are TRBV7-2 and TRBJ1-5; D gene ambiguous. V lost 5 bases and J 0 bases, leaving 5 bases between the germline ends. Germline values: CDR1 SGHTA, CDR2 FQGNSA. The CDR3 is 13 amino acids. CDR3 residues: CASSRGSNQPQHF. The CDR3 coding sequence is TGTGCCAGCAGCCGGGGTAGCAATCAGCCCCAGCATTTT.

The V call is TRBV7-9, the J call TRBJ2-5, with 8 bases identical to TRBD2. Trimming took 4 bases from V and 5 from J; bases not matched to a gene: 9. The germline V gene has CDR1 SEHNR and CDR2 FQNEAQ (reference sequence). The CDR3 is made up of 15 amino acids. The CDR3 sequence: CASSSGAGGTETQYF. The CDR3 DNA reads TGTGCCAGCAGCTCAGGGGCGGGGGGCACGGAGACCCAGTACTTC.

J is TRBJ1-1 and V is TRBV7-2, with 7 bases matching TRBD1. This CDR3 region has 15 residues. Germline V gene sequence: CDR1 SGHTA, CDR2 FQGNSA. The V and J ends lost 4 bases and 0 bases, in that order; junction bases with no gene match: 5. In DNA form, the CDR3 reads TGTGCCAGCAGCTCACAGGGGACATTGAACACTGAAGCTTTCTTT. This encodes CASSSQGTLNTEAFF.

The chain links TRBV5-1 to TRBJ2-1; no clear D gene. The germline V gene encodes CDR1 SGHRS and CDR2 YFSETQ. Between the trimmed V and J ends, which lost 0 bases and 9 bases, there was a span of 10 bases. The CDR3 length is 13 residues. The CDR3 DNA follows: TGCGCCAGCAGCTTGGCACTACGGAGTGAGCAGTTCTTC. Translated, it gives CASSLALRSEQFF.

The V and J genes are TRBV19 and TRBJ2-5; D is unclear. Germline V lookup: CDR1 LNHDA, CDR2 SQIVND (reference sequence). There are 16 residues in the CDR3. V lost 4 bases and J 2 bases, leaving 17 bases between the germline ends. The CDR3 coding sequence is TGTGCCAGTAGTAAGAGCCCAAATCCCGGTCAAGAGACCCAGTACTTC. Its translation is CASSKSPNPGQETQYF.

V gene TRBV9 combines with J gene TRBJ1-1, with TRBD1 identical over 9 bases. In germline, CDR1 is SGDLS, CDR2 YYNGEE. Unmatched junction bases numbered 14, after V lost 4 bases and J lost 7 bases. The CDR3 covers 16 residues. The CDR3 loop is CASSPRDRDVLGEAFF. CDR3 nucleotides: TGTGCCAGCAGCCCTCGGGACAGGGACGTTCTGGGTGAAGCTTTCTTT.

This rearrangement joins TRBV19 to TRBJ2-5, with 10 bases lining up with TRBD2. This CDR3 is built from 16 residues. Germline lookup yields CDR1 LNHDA and CDR2 SQIVND (reference sequence). With V trimmed by 6 bases and J by 1 base, 8 bases remained unmatched. CDR3 nucleotide sequence: TGTGCCAGTAGCTGGCGTTCTAGCGGGGGCCAAGAGACCCAGTACTTC. This translates into CASSWRSSGGQETQYF.

The genes are TRBV7-9 and TRBJ2-5; 8 bases agree with TRBD2. With 7 bases clipped from V and 2 bases from J, the junction kept 6 bases outside the gene matches. The V gene's germline CDR1 is SEHNR and CDR2 FQNEAQ (reference sequence). The length of the CDR3 is 14 residues. CDR3 sequence: CASNPAGAQETQYF. The CDR3, as DNA: TGTGCCAGCAACCCAGCGGGGGCTCAAGAGACCCAGTACTTC.

Written as DNA, the CDR3 is TGTGCCAGCAGCTCCGGGACAGTTGGAAACACCATATATTTT. Translating it yields CASSSGTVGNTIYF. The chain is built from TRBV7-2 and TRBJ1-3; 7 nucleotides line up with TRBD1. V lost 4 bases and J lost 3; bases outside the gene matches: 3. Germline-derived CDR1 and CDR2 are SGHTA and FQGNSA. The CDR3 runs to 14 residues.

The V and J genes are TRBV11-2 and TRBJ1-1, with D hard to call. V lost 0 bases, J lost 8 bases, and 13 bases lay in between. There are 14 residues in the CDR3. Germline V gene lookup returns CDR1 SGHAT and CDR2 FQNNGV. CDR3 sequence: CASSLEFSGREAFF. CDR3 in DNA: TGTGCCAGCAGCTTAGAGTTTAGTGGGAGAGAAGCTTTCTTT.